This entry lists 10 T cell receptor beta chains sequenced from one sample in a study of T cells in Graves' hyperthyroidism and ophthalmopathy (dated by TCRdb to the late 2010s). The library came from multiplex PCR. Sequenced using an Illumina HiSeq 2000. The TCR beta CDR3 regions were amplified from the RNA transcripts. The TCR CDR3 was subjected to a first round of RT-PCR using the HTBI primer set and the Qiagen OneStep RT-PCR kit. TCRdb's own reprocessing of the public reads used fastp at Q25 and MiXCR and kept productive beta chains. Under each unique CDR3 protein, matching rows form one entry showing the most common genes and DNA. The sample table holds some 300,000 distinct CDR3 sequences, of which roughly 13% were seen once. The ten largest clones capture around 8% of the sample. Material for sequencing was blood. These receptors were obtained from a woman aged 40 to 49 with Graves' hyperthyroidism.

This clonotype was recorded at least ten times. The V and J genes are TRBV15 and TRBJ2-7; TRBD1 matches 8 bases. Losses at the gene ends were 0 bases for V and 6 bases for J; bases not matched to a gene: 1. Germline loops: CDR1 LNHNV, CDR2 YYDKDF (reference sequence). The length of the CDR3 is 13 residues. The CDR3 DNA is TGTGCCACCAGCAGAGACAGGGGGCGCGAGCAGTACTTC. Its translation is CATSRDRGREQYF.

This clonotype was picked up a small number of times. This chain connects TRBV28 to TRBJ1-6; no clear D gene. This CDR3 comprises 15 residues. Germline V gene data show CDR1 as MDHEN and CDR2 as SYDVKM. V dropped 5 bases and J dropped 6 bases, with 14 bases sitting between them. The CDR3: CASSKAGGGNSPLHF. CDR3 DNA: TGTGCCAGCAGTAAGGCCGGCGGTGGTAATTCACCCCTCCACTTT.

The table lists this clonotype with many counts. The V and J genes are TRBV28 and TRBJ1-2; possible D gene TRBD1, 5 bases. The ends were cut back, 3 bases at V and 6 bases at J, with 20 bases in the middle. This CDR3 contains 16 residues. Germline V gene lookup returns CDR1 MDHEN and CDR2 SYDVKM. The CDR3 loop reads CASSLILLAGSNGYTF. The CDR3 DNA reads as TGTGCCAGCAGTTTGATCCTCTTGGCAGGGTCGAATGGCTACACCTTC.

Many counts were recorded for this clonotype. This chain's CDR3 is CASSHLGLAGGTDTQYF. The CDR3 DNA sequence: TGCGCCAGCAGTCATCTTGGACTAGCGGGAGGAACAGATACGCAGTATTTT. The chain recombines TRBV10-2 with TRBJ2-3, with 14 bases lining up with TRBD2. Germline V gene lookup returns CDR1 WSHSY and CDR2 SAAADI. After removal of 5 bases from V and 3 bases from J, the junction contained 7 bases not matched to a gene. The CDR3 is 17 amino acids.

This clonotype was observed at least ten times. CDR3 sequence: CASRPWDRVYQPQHF. The DNA for the CDR3 is TGTGCCAGCAGACCCTGGGACAGGGTCTATCAGCCCCAGCATTTT. The chain has TRBV6-1 and TRBJ1-5; 9 positions match TRBD1. This CDR3 is built from 15 residues. Trimming took 6 bases from V and 5 from J; bases not matched to a gene: 8. The germline V gene encodes CDR1 MNHNS and CDR2 SASEGT.

The gene calls are TRBV6-2 or TRBV6-3 and TRBJ2-2; D call uncertain. The CDR3 covers 13 residues. Trimming removed 7 bases at V and 2 bases at J, with 8 bases between. CDR1 and CDR2 (germline): MNHEY, SVGEGT. CDR3 sequence: CASKQTNTGELFF. In DNA, the CDR3 is TGTGCCAGCAAACAGACCAACACCGGGGAGCTGTTTTTT.

This clonotype has ten or more counts. The chain joins TRBV11-3 to TRBJ2-1; 8 positions match TRBD2. The CDR3 spans 15 residues. In germline, CDR1 is SGHNT, CDR2 YENEEA. V lost 3 bases and J lost 4; bases outside the gene matches: 5. Written as DNA, the CDR3 is TGTGCCAGCAGCTTCACTAGCGGCACTTACAATGAGCAGTTCTTC. As protein: CASSFTSGTYNEQFF.

This clonotype has only a few counts. Being one base from a much bigger clone, this may be a read error. CDR3 loop: CASSLIPRLAAFYEQCF. DNA for the CDR3: TGTGCCAGCAGTTTAATCCCGCGGCTAGCGGCCTTCTACGAGCAGTGCTTC. The chain links TRBV28 to TRBJ2-7, with 7 bases identical to TRBD2. Per germline, CDR1 MDHEN and CDR2 SYDVKM. This CDR3 comprises 17 residues.

The rearrangement joins TRBV10-2 to TRBJ2-5; the D is unclear. CDR3 length: 13 amino acids. Per germline, CDR1 WSHSY and CDR2 SAAADI. Between the trimmed V and J ends, which lost 0 bases and 5 bases, there was a span of 7 bases. CDR3 in DNA: TGCGCCAGCAGTGAGTCAGGGCGTGAGACCCAGTACTTC. Protein product: CASSESGRETQYF.

This clonotype was seen many times. This chain joins TRBV2 and TRBJ2-3; D call uncertain. Germline-derived CDR1 and CDR2 are SNHLY and FYNNEI. This CDR3 contains 14 residues. V shed 7 bases and J shed 1 base, with 12 bases lying between them. CDR3 DNA: TGTGCCAGCAAAAGCGCCGTCGGCACAGATACGCAGTATTTT. It specifies CASKSAVGTDTQYF.